This T cell receptor (beta chain) was identified in a study of graft-versus-host responses after intestinal transplantation. Profiled with immunoSEQ multiplex PCR; TCRdb holds only in-frame clones, not every one. The sample has some 45,000 clones; roughly 95% are singletons. The CDR3 spans 16 residues. J gave up 3 bases and V 7 bases, and 13 bases lay outside the gene matches. The V gene's germline CDR1 is LGHNA and CDR2 YNFKEQ. The sequence derives from a human patient who received an intestinal transplant, so some T cells may come from the graft donor. The source material was PBMCs, sampled around 330 days after intestinal transplant. V usage is TRBV4-2 and J usage is TRBJ2-3, with 7 positions matching TRBD2. DNA of the CDR3: TGTGCCAGCAAACCCGGGACTAACCCCTTTACAGATACGCAGTATTTT. It encodes CASKPGTNPFTDTQYF.